Below are 15 T cell receptor beta chains sequenced from a single sample in a study of early T cells in non-severe SARS-CoV-2 infection. A single record per CDR3 protein comes from TCRdb applying MiXCR to the 5' RACE reads. This table has about 50,000 distinct CDR3 sequences, 11% appearing once. Sequencing was done on a sample of whole blood. All receptors derive from an adult who was a healthcare worker with PCR-confirmed SARS-CoV-2 infection or an uninfected control (not recorded which).

This clonotype was recorded a few times. The DNA of the CDR3 is TGTGCCAGCAGCACACCGGGACAGGGAATAACCGGGGAGCTGTTTTTT. As protein: CASSTPGQGITGELFF. The J gene is TRBJ2-2, the V gene TRBV7-6; 9 nucleotides align to TRBD1. The germline CDR1 and CDR2 sequences are SGHVS and FNYEAQ. This CDR3 has 16 amino acids. With V trimmed by 5 bases and J by 5 bases, 9 bases remained unmatched.

This clonotype was counted between two and nine times. The rearrangement joins TRBV3-1 to TRBJ2-2; 9 nucleotides align to TRBD1. CDR3 length: 16 residues. V dropped 3 bases and J dropped 4; count of bases not matched to a gene: 6. Germline V gives CDR1 LGHDT, CDR2 YNNKEL (reference sequence). In nucleotides, the CDR3 is TGTGCCAGCAGCCAGTACGGACAGGGGTTCACCGGGGAGCTGTTTTTT. The encoded protein is CASSQYGQGFTGELFF.

The table lists this clonotype with many counts. The chain joins TRBV6-1 to TRBJ2-3; 15 bases are shared with TRBD2. Germline CDR1 and CDR2: MNHNS and SASEGT. J was trimmed by 2 bases and V by 5 bases; bases with no gene match: 5. This CDR3 region has 17 residues. CDR3 sequence reads: CASSSRTSGRDTDTQYF. CDR3 sequence (DNA): TGTGCCAGCAGTTCCCGGACTAGCGGGAGGGACACAGATACGCAGTATTTT.

Ten or more counts support this clonotype. The rearrangement uses TRBV7-2 and TRBJ2-3; no definite D call. V lost 5 bases to trimming and J lost 4 bases, with 16 bases between them. CDR3 length: 15 residues. Germline V gene sequence: CDR1 SGHTA, CDR2 FQGNSA. CDR3 bases: TGTGCCAGCAGCCCCCAGGCGAATACGGCAGATACGCAGTATTTT. Its protein product is CASSPQANTADTQYF.

This clonotype was seen a handful of times. The genes are TRBV20-1 and TRBJ2-7; weak D call: TRBD2 (6 bases). The V end was cut by 0 bases, the J end by 7 bases, with 19 bases between. The CDR3 is made up of 15 amino acids. Looked up from germline, CDR1 is DFQATT and CDR2 is SNEGSKA (reference sequence). The CDR3 spells CSARDYNKLAPEQYF. The CDR3 DNA reads TGCAGTGCTAGAGACTATAATAAACTAGCCCCGGAGCAGTACTTC.

In this sample, this clonotype turned up a few times. The chain carries TRBV4-3 and TRBJ2-7; D is ambiguous. The CDR3 contains 12 residues. Between the trimmed V and J ends, which lost 0 bases and 5 bases, there was a span of 5 bases. Germline V gives CDR1 LGHNA, CDR2 YSLEER. CDR3: CASSQDFNEQYF. The CDR3 DNA is TGCGCCAGCAGCCAAGACTTCAACGAGCAGTACTTC.

In this sample, this clonotype turned up once. J is TRBJ2-4 and V is TRBV20-1; 9 nucleotides match TRBD2. V was pared by 5 bases and J by 3 bases, with 8 bases of the junction left unmatched. From germline, CDR1 is DFQATT and CDR2 SNEGSKA (reference sequence). The CDR3 contains 15 residues. CDR3 DNA: TGCAGTGCTTCAGCGGGAGGCCCGGACAAAAACATTCAGTACTTC. It codes for CSASAGGPDKNIQYF.

This clonotype was detected ten times or more. The chain combines TRBV6-6 with TRBJ2-1; D gene uncertain. V lost 6 bases, J lost 1 base, and 16 bases lay in between. CDR1 and CDR2 (germline): MNHNY, SVGAGI (reference sequence). The CDR3 consists of 16 residues. The CDR3 is CASSQERGGSYNEQFF. CDR3 in DNA: TGTGCCAGCAGCCAAGAGCGTGGCGGTTCCTACAATGAGCAGTTCTTC.

This clonotype was seen repeatedly, ten times or more. This chain connects TRBV6-1 to TRBJ1-5, with TRBD1 matching over 8 bases. The CDR3 consists of 17 residues. The germline V gene encodes CDR1 MNHNS and CDR2 SASEGT. Losses at the gene ends were 5 bases for V and 0 bases for J; bases not matched to a gene: 9. For the CDR3, the DNA is TGTGCCAGCAGTTCACAGGGGGGGGACTATAGCAATCAGCCCCAGCATTTT. Its protein product is CASSSQGGDYSNQPQHF.

This clonotype was counted ten times or more. This chain uses TRBV6-5 with TRBJ2-7, with D hard to call. Per the germline V gene, CDR1 is MNHEY and CDR2 is SVGAGI. Trimming shortened V by 2 bases and J by 0 bases, and 5 bases separated the two germline ends. There are 13 residues in the CDR3. The CDR3 sequence: CASSYGISYEQYF. CDR3 coding DNA: TGTGCCAGCAGTTACGGGATCTCCTACGAGCAGTACTTC.

The sample holds a few counts of this clonotype. The chain couples TRBV11-2 to TRBJ2-2, with a weak D call TRBD1 (5 bases). Germline V gene data show CDR1 as SGHAT and CDR2 as FQNNGV. The CDR3 runs 16 residues. Trimming cost V 5 bases and J 5 bases, with 18 bases left between them. The CDR3: CASSPAGPLGTGELFF. The CDR3 nucleotides read TGTGCCAGCAGCCCGGCAGGGCCTCTAGGGACCGGGGAGCTGTTTTTT.

This clonotype was seen more than once but under ten times. The rearrangement links TRBV20-1 to TRBJ2-1; a weak D match, TRBD2 (6 bases). CDR1 is DFQATT, CDR2 SNEGSKA, per germline (reference sequence). The CDR3 has 17 residues. V lost 0 bases and J lost 4, with 19 bases in between. The CDR3 DNA is TGCAGTGCTAGAGAGTGGACTGCACGAGGAGGGTACAATGAGCAGTTCTTC. Translation gives CSAREWTARGGYNEQFF.

This clonotype was recorded at least ten times. The chain couples TRBV12-3 or TRBV12-4 to TRBJ2-1; the match to TRBD2 covers 8 bases. The CDR3 is 19 amino acids. V was pared by 3 bases and J by 4 bases, with 17 bases of the junction left unmatched. CDR3 in amino acids: CASSFHVLGTRRGYNEQFF. The CDR3, as DNA: TGTGCCAGCAGTTTCCACGTTTTAGGGACTAGGCGGGGATACAATGAGCAGTTCTTC.

The table lists this clonotype with many counts. The chain uses TRBV7-3 and TRBJ2-1, with D uncertain. The CDR3 consists of 14 residues. Germline assignment: CDR1 SGHTA and CDR2 FQGTGA. V was shortened by 0 bases and J by 0 bases, with 3 bases between the two germline ends. The CDR3 loop is CASSLTGSYNEQFF. DNA for the CDR3: TGTGCCAGCAGCTTAACCGGCTCCTACAATGAGCAGTTCTTC.

A few counts support this clonotype. This chain connects TRBV7-2 to TRBJ1-6; D gene unclear. The V gene lost 7 bases and the J gene lost 10 bases, with 14 bases spanning the gap. This CDR3 region has 13 residues. Germline CDR1 is SGHTA and CDR2 is FQGNSA. CDR3 in amino acids: CASTSRVYSPLHF. Here the CDR3 DNA reads TGTGCCAGCACCTCGCGGGTTTACTCACCCCTCCACTTT.